This TCR beta chain is drawn from a study of T cells expressing NK-cell markers. Overall study: It was sorted CD3+CD56+NKG2C+, CD3+CD56+NKG2C- and CD3+CD56-NKG2C+ T cells that supplied the TCR beta repertoires.

Study conclusions and caveats: Leadership of the CD3+CD56-NKG2C+ fraction also belonged to these clonotypes in four donors. In roughly 6 donors, dominant CD3+CD56+NKG2C+ clones formed about 1.0-7.0% of CD8+ cells.

As regards this clonotype: Antigen unknown.

The CDR3 has 15 residues. In germline, CDR1 is MGHRA, CDR2 YSYEKL. Following a re-call of the 5' RACE reads, TCRdb has one entry per CDR3 protein and lacks DNA. This sample's table has more than 250,000 distinct CDR3 sequences. V is TRBV4-1 and J is TRBJ2-7; TCRdb gives TRBD2 as the D gene, but with no DNA this cannot be confirmed. The sequencing sample was made of blood T cells: a sorted CD56 or NKG2C T cell subset, CD4+ or CD8+ T cells, or bulk PBMC T cells (not recorded which). This clonotype originated in a man between 18 and 35 years old in good health. The CDR3 sequence: CASSQEGTHVGEQYF.